The 29 T cell receptor beta chains below were found in one sample sequenced in a study of shared clonotypes between healthy human individuals. Clones were read by immunoSEQ multiplex PCR, and TCRdb kept only the in-frame ones, dropping some. The repertoire includes some 2,400,000 clones, 95% of them detected once, and about 0.13% sits in the top ten. Material: naive CD4+ T cells sorted from blood. As to subset: CD45RA+ positively selected. The origin of the receptors is a young man in good health.

In regard to this clone: One end of the junction fails to match germline, which may point to a read error. The chain is built from TRBV7-7 and TRBJ2-3; possible D gene TRBD2, 6 bases. Germline CDR1 SSHAT, CDR2 FNYEAQ (reference sequence). The CDR3 extends over 15 amino acids. CDR3 nucleotide sequence: TGTGCTAGCAGCTTAGTCGGAGGGAGCACAGATACGCAGTATTTT. This sequence encodes CASSLVGGSTDTQYF.

CDR3 in amino acids: CASSRREVSTEAFF. The CDR3 DNA is TGTGCCAGCAGCCGACGGGAGGTGAGCACTGAAGCTTTCTTT. The chain recombines TRBV11-2 with TRBJ1-1; no firm D call. The CDR3 extends over 14 amino acids. Trimming shortened V by 5 bases and J by 4 bases, and 14 bases separated the two germline ends. CDR1 is SGHAT and CDR2 is FQNNGV in the germline V gene.

V is TRBV5-3 and J is TRBJ1-5; tentatively, D is TRBD1 (5 bases). TRBV5-3 is an ORF; its function is uncertain. The V and J ends lost 2 bases and 0 bases respectively, with 12 bases between them. The CDR3 spans 16 residues. The CDR3 DNA sequence: TGTGCCAGAAGCTTTGGGGACCGCCTTAGCAATCAGCCCCAGCATTTT. It translates to CARSFGDRLSNQPQHF.

The count of this clone is one. The CDR3 sequence: CASSLVGRLEGSSPLHF. The CDR3 DNA reads TGTGCCAGCAGCTTGGTAGGGCGTCTCGAGGGATCATCACCCCTCCACTTT. The rearrangement links TRBV5-4 to TRBJ1-6; D gene uncertain. Trimming took 0 bases from V and 10 from J, leaving 20 bases between them. The germline V gene encodes CDR1 SGHNT and CDR2 YYREEE (reference sequence). The CDR3 spans 17 residues.

The chain recombines TRBV14 with TRBJ2-7, with TRBD2 identical over 15 bases. The germline CDR1 and CDR2 sequences are SGHDN and FVKESK. Germline trimming cut 6 bases from V and 4 bases from J; bases unmatched to any gene: 7. The CDR3 totals 16 residues. CDR3 amino acids: CASSYGTSGRIYEQYF. The CDR3 region has the DNA TGTGCCAGCAGTTACGGGACTAGCGGGAGGATATACGAGCAGTACTTC.

The rearrangement joins TRBV7-9 to TRBJ1-5; TRBD1 might be the D (6 bases). Germline-derived CDR1 and CDR2 are SEHNR and FQNEAQ (reference sequence). The V and J ends lost 5 bases and 0 bases respectively, with 11 bases between them. The CDR3 sequence is 15 residues long. In DNA, the CDR3 is TGTGCCAGCAGCCTCCGGGACAATAGCAATCAGCCCCAGCATTTT. This gives the protein CASSLRDNSNQPQHF.

This sequence joins TRBV18 and TRBJ1-6, with D maybe TRBD1 (5 bases). The germline gives CDR1 KGHSH, CDR2 LQKENI. The V end was cut by 3 bases, the J end by 0 bases, with 6 bases between. The CDR3 sequence is 15 residues long. The CDR3 is CASSPGPSYNSPLHF. The DNA for the CDR3 is TGTGCCAGCTCACCGGGACCCTCCTATAATTCACCCCTCCACTTT.

V is TRBV6-6 and J is TRBJ2-2; D gene uncertain. Looked up from germline, CDR1 is MNHNY and CDR2 is SVGAGI (reference sequence). There are 13 residues in the CDR3. The V end was cut by 7 bases, the J end by 3 bases, with 9 bases between. CDR3 region: CASTGEYTGELFF. CDR3 DNA: TGTGCCAGCACCGGAGAGTACACCGGGGAGCTGTTTTTT.

The chain links TRBV19 to TRBJ2-7; 7 bases line up with TRBD2. The CDR3 extends over 13 amino acids. Germline V CDR1 and CDR2: LNHDA, SQIVND (reference sequence). J lost 2 bases, V lost 8 bases, and 6 bases had no gene match. The CDR3 here is CASSSGPTYEQYF. CDR3 nucleotide sequence: TGTGCCAGTTCTAGCGGTCCGACCTACGAGCAGTACTTC.

The rearrangement uses TRBV29-1 and TRBJ2-7; the D is unclear. V was cut by 8 bases and J by 0 bases, with 17 bases left in between. CDR1 SQVTM and CDR2 ANQGSEA come from the germline V gene. This CDR3 contains 14 residues. The CDR3 DNA follows: TGCAGCCCAATCGACCTATACGCCTCCTACGAGCAGTACTTC. Its translation is CSPIDLYASYEQYF.

The chain joins TRBV11-2 to TRBJ2-7; a possible D gene is TRBD1 (6 bases). The V and J ends lost 5 bases and 5 bases respectively, with 22 bases between them. The germline V gene encodes CDR1 SGHAT and CDR2 FQNNGV. The CDR3 covers 16 residues. The CDR3 nucleotides read TGTGCCAGCAGCCCAGCTTATGACTATCAGGGGCACGAGCAGTACTTC. Protein sequence: CASSPAYDYQGHEQYF.

The chain recombines TRBV2 with TRBJ1-2; D remains ambiguous. The V gene's germline CDR1 is SNHLY and CDR2 FYNNEI. The length of the CDR3 is 13 residues. V was cut by 8 bases and J by 2 bases, with 12 bases left in between. This chain's CDR3 is CASEEDVNYGYTF. In DNA, the CDR3 is TGTGCCAGCGAGGAGGACGTAAACTATGGCTACACCTTC. The full variable domain, with the rest looked up from reference TRBV2 and TRBJ1-2, is EPEVTQTPSHQVTQMGQEVILRCVPISNHLYFYWYRQILGQKVEFLVSFYNNEISEKSEIFDDQFSVERPDGSNFTLKIRSTKLEDSAMYFCASEEDVNYGYTFGSGTRLTVV.

Remarks on this clone: An end of the junction does not agree with germline; a read error may underlie this. The V call is TRBV7-7, the J call TRBJ2-5; 8 positions match TRBD1. The CDR3 covers 15 residues. Germline CDR1 and CDR2: SSHAT and FNYEAQ (reference sequence). This CDR3 is CASSPDRAQGETQYF. The DNA of the CDR3 is TGTGCTAGCAGCCCGGACAGGGCGCAGGGAGAGACCCAGTACTTC.

This clone was detected only once. The chain links TRBV9 to TRBJ1-3; D possibly corresponds to TRBD1 (5 bases). The V end was cut by 0 bases, the J end by 4 bases, with 11 bases between. Germline-derived CDR1 and CDR2 are SGDLS and YYNGEE. The CDR3 contains 15 residues. This CDR3 is CASSVEWGSGNTIYF. For the CDR3, the DNA is TGTGCCAGCAGCGTAGAATGGGGGTCCGGAAACACCATATATTTT.

With respect to this clone: This specimen includes other DNA sequences encoding the same CDR3. The V call is TRBV7-9, the J call TRBJ2-5; the D gene is possibly TRBD1 (5 bases). The length of the CDR3 is 14 residues. The V gene's germline CDR1 is SEHNR and CDR2 FQNEAQ (reference sequence). V dropped 1 base and J dropped 4 bases, with 10 bases sitting between them. This chain's CDR3 is CASSLGQGTETQYF. The CDR3 nucleotides read TGTGCCAGCAGCTTAGGGCAGGGCACAGAGACCCAGTACTTC. Together with reference TRBV7-9 and TRBJ2-5, the CDR3 gives the full variable domain: DTGVSQNPRHKITKRGQNVTFRCDPISEHNRLYWYRQTLGQGPEFLTYFQNEAQLEKSRLLSDRFSAERPKGSFSTLEIQRTEQGDSAMYLCASSLGQGTETQYFGPGTRLLVL.

The chain links TRBV7-9 to TRBJ1-1; 8 bases agree with TRBD1. V lost 6 bases, J lost 1 base, and 1 base stayed unmatched. CDR1 is SEHNR, CDR2 FQNEAQ, per germline (reference sequence). The CDR3 totals 13 residues. The CDR3 region has the DNA TGTGCCAGCAGGACAGGGGAGAACACTGAAGCTTTCTTT. Its translation is CASRTGENTEAFF.

This clone was found once. The gene calls are TRBV5-1 and TRBJ2-1; 7 nucleotides agree with TRBD2. CDR1 SGHRS and CDR2 YFSETQ come from the germline V gene. The CDR3 contains 15 residues. The ends lost 4 bases at V and 0 bases at J; junction bases unmatched: 4. The CDR3 DNA reads as TGCGCCAGCAGCCACGGGGGGAACTCCTACAATGAGCAGTTCTTC. Protein: CASSHGGNSYNEQFF.

V and J are TRBV4-1 and TRBJ1-2; unclear D gene. The germline gives CDR1 MGHRA, CDR2 YSYEKL. The CDR3 has 15 amino acids. Deletions cut 1 base from V and 6 bases from J, with 15 bases between. The CDR3 reads CASSQGPAENHGYTF. The CDR3 DNA is TGCGCCAGCAGCCAAGGTCCGGCAGAGAACCATGGCTACACCTTC.

This CDR3 is CASRGQGIYNEQFF. Here the CDR3 DNA reads TGCGCCAGCAGGGGACAGGGGATCTACAATGAGCAGTTCTTC. V gene TRBV23-1 combines with J gene TRBJ2-1; 10 bases align to TRBD1. TRBV23-1 is designated an ORF whose function remains uncertain. CDR3 size: 14 residues. With 6 bases clipped from V and 3 bases from J, the junction kept 2 bases outside the gene matches.

J is TRBJ1-6 and V is TRBV30; D unclear. V gave up 1 base and J gave up 0 bases, with 10 bases separating them. The CDR3 contains 16 residues. Looked up from germline, CDR1 is GTSNPN and CDR2 is SVGIG (reference sequence). DNA for the CDR3: TGTGCCTGGAGTGATCAGAAGAGCTCCTATAATTCACCCCTCCACTTT. Translation gives CAWSDQKSSYNSPLHF.

J is TRBJ2-7 and V is TRBV19; no definite D call. This CDR3 has 12 amino acids. Germline lookup yields CDR1 LNHDA and CDR2 SQIVND (reference sequence). V lost 3 bases to trimming and J lost 6 bases, with 9 bases between them. For the CDR3, the DNA is TGTGCCAGTAGTATCCTCTTAGGCGAGCAGTACTTC. Amino acid sequence: CASSILLGEQYF. Drawing the rest from reference TRBV19 and TRBJ2-7, the complete variable domain is DGGITQSPKYLFRKEGQNVTLSCEQNLNHDAMYWYRQDPGQGLRLIYYSQIVNDFQKGDIAEGYSVSREKKESFPLTVTSAQKNPTAFYLCASSILLGEQYFGPGTRLTVT.

The V gene is TRBV7-2, the J gene TRBJ2-3; no reliable D call. The CDR3 sequence is 17 residues long. Germline CDR1 SGHTA, CDR2 FQGNSA. Trimming left V 3 bases short and J 2 bases short, with 18 bases between. The CDR3 region is CASSFVEPFTVTDTQYF. DNA of the CDR3: TGTGCCAGCAGCTTCGTGGAACCCTTTACGGTCACAGATACGCAGTATTTT.

This rearrangement joins TRBV5-1 to TRBJ2-3; possibly TRBD1 for D (5 bases). Germline V CDR1 and CDR2: SGHRS, YFSETQ. This CDR3 spans 18 amino acids. V lost 1 base, J lost 0 bases, and 18 bases lay in between. CDR3 amino acids: CASSLRTPNLLSTDTQYF. The CDR3, as DNA: TGCGCCAGCAGCTTGAGGACACCAAACCTCTTGAGCACAGATACGCAGTATTTT.

This clone showed up just once. The chain has TRBV9 and TRBJ2-5; 10 bases fit TRBD2. This CDR3 region has 15 residues. V shed 0 bases, J shed 4 bases, and the junction held 3 bases outside the gene matches. Germline CDR1 SGDLS, CDR2 YYNGEE. CDR3 loop: CASSVVAGGPETQYF. Here the CDR3 DNA reads TGTGCCAGCAGCGTAGTAGCGGGGGGCCCAGAGACCCAGTACTTC.

Remarks on this clone: This CDR3 is also generated by other DNA sequences in the sample. The chain couples TRBV18 to TRBJ1-1; maybe TRBD1 (5 bases). CDR1 is KGHSH, CDR2 LQKENI, per germline. The CDR3 is 15 residues long. Trimming took off 3 bases at V and 1 base at J, with 12 bases between the two ends. The CDR3 DNA is TGTGCCAGCTCACCCCCATGGGGGGGGAACACTGAAGCTTTCTTT. Protein product: CASSPPWGGNTEAFF. Variable domain in full (rest from reference TRBV18 and TRBJ1-1): NAGVMQNPRHLVRRRGQEARLRCSPMKGHSHVYWYRQLPEEGLKFMVYLQKENIIDESGMPKERFSAEFPKEGPSILRIQQVVRGDSAAYFCASSPPWGGNTEAFFGQGTRLTVV.

CDR3 in amino acids: CASSYGETGGSYGYTF. The CDR3 DNA reads as TGTGCCAGCAGTTACGGGGAGACAGGGGGGAGCTATGGCTACACCTTC. The chain combines TRBV6-6 with TRBJ1-2; 9 bases align to TRBD1. The germline V gene has CDR1 MNHNY and CDR2 SVGAGI (reference sequence). The CDR3 is made up of 16 amino acids. V lost 2 bases to trimming and J lost 4 bases; unmatched junction nucleotides: 8.

The chain couples TRBV9 to TRBJ2-6; D perhaps matches TRBD1 (5 bases). Germline lookup yields CDR1 SGDLS and CDR2 YYNGEE. The CDR3 runs 16 residues. The V end was cut by 3 bases, the J end by 2 bases, with 12 bases between. The CDR3 DNA follows: TGTGCCAGCAGCGCCCAGGGTAGGGCTGGGGCCAACGTCCTGACTTTC. This codes for CASSAQGRAGANVLTF.

The chain uses TRBV7-6 and TRBJ2-5; D is undetermined. V lost 6 bases, J lost 5 bases, and 22 bases lay in between. The CDR3 is 16 residues long. Looked up from germline, CDR1 is SGHVS and CDR2 is FNYEAQ. The CDR3: CASSSRSYLGSETQYF. CDR3 coding DNA: TGTGCCAGCAGTTCCAGGAGTTACCTGGGCTCGGAGACCCAGTACTTC. The full variable domain, rest sourced from reference TRBV7-6 and TRBJ2-5, is GAGVSQSPRYKVTKRGQDVALRCDPISGHVSLYWYRQALGQGPEFLTYFNYEAQQDKSGLPNDRFSAERPEGSISTLTIQRTEQRDSAMYRCASSSRSYLGSETQYFGPGTRLLVL.

The genes are TRBV9 and TRBJ2-3; D remains unclear. The ends were cut back, 0 bases at V and 0 bases at J, with 14 bases in the middle. The CDR3 spans 17 residues. The germline V gene encodes CDR1 SGDLS and CDR2 YYNGEE. CDR3 DNA: TGTGCCAGCAGCGTAGGCGAACGGGCGGCTAGCACAGATACGCAGTATTTT. Protein sequence: CASSVGERAASTDTQYF.